The rows below give T cell receptor beta chains drawn from one sample of a study of human T cells and chemical hapten exposure. TCRdb re-called the RACE reads through MiXCR, storing one row per CDR3 protein. The table includes over 100,000 distinct CDR3 sequences, 9% to 9.5% detected once. The starting material was whole blood, obtained in connection with sensitization to the hapten diphenylcyclopropenone (DPC). Receptors were obtained from a woman aged 40 to 49 with alopecia areata. Some clones in this sample may be carry-over from other donors' samples. The CDR3 runs from the conserved cysteine through the conserved F or W. D genes are given only for firm matches. Clone size is stated in some rows and not others, as once, few, many or a class when expanded.

J	length	V	size	D	CDR3	DNA
TRBJ1-2	14	TRBV6-5	many	-	CASSYSPETFGYTF	TGTGCCAGCAGTTACTCGCCCGAGACTTTCGGCTACACCTTC
TRBJ2-1	15	TRBV11-2	few	TRBD1	CASSFNRGQVGEQFF	TGTGCCAGCAGCTTCAACCGGGGACAGGTGGGTGAGCAGTTCTTC
TRBJ1-2	15	TRBV27	-	TRBD1	CASSRQGVITVGYTF	TGTGCCAGCAGTCGTCAGGGGGTGATAACTGTGGGCTACACCTTC
TRBJ2-7	19	TRBV3-2	-	-	CASSQAGTGDVLSSYEQYF	TGTGCCAGCAGCCAAGCTGGGACAGGCGATGTTCTTAGCTCCTACGAGCAGTACTTC
TRBJ2-6	15	TRBV7-2	few	-	CASSPTGSGANVLTF	TGTGCCAGCAGCCCCACAGGGTCTGGGGCCAACGTCCTGACTTTC
TRBJ2-1	14	TRBV7-9	many	TRBD2	CASSRGGLDNEQFF	TGTGCCAGCAGCCGGGGGGGTTTAGACAATGAGCAGTTCTTC
TRBJ1-3	13	TRBV5-1	-	-	CASSQGTGNTIYF	TGCGCCAGCAGTCAGGGGACTGGAAACACCATATATTTT
TRBJ2-1	16	TRBV7-6	many	-	CASSSRAESSYNEQFF	TGTGCCAGCAGCTCACGGGCGGAGAGCTCCTACAATGAGCAGTTCTTC
TRBJ2-7	14	TRBV28	few	-	CASRGGGSSYEQYF	TGTGCCAGCAGGGGCGGGGGCAGCTCCTACGAGCAGTACTTC
TRBJ1-2	15	TRBV9	many	-	CASSVDRLANYGYTF	TGTGCCAGCAGCGTAGACCGGTTAGCTAACTATGGCTACACCTTC
TRBJ2-3	14	TRBV19	few	-	CASSSQRGTDTQYF	TGTGCCAGTAGTAGTCAGAGGGGCACAGATACGCAGTATTTT
TRBJ1-1	15	TRBV3-1	few	-	CASSPGGGKRAEAFF	TGTGCCAGCAGCCCCGGGGGAGGGAAAAGGGCTGAAGCTTTCTTT
TRBJ2-3	13	TRBV7-7	many	-	CASSLDGGDTQYF	TGTGCTAGCAGCTTAGATGGGGGAGATACGCAGTATTTT
TRBJ2-7	12	TRBV29-1	many	-	CSVEFTGYEQYF	TGCAGCGTTGAATTTACGGGTTACGAGCAGTACTTC
TRBJ2-3	15	TRBV10-3	-	TRBD2	CAISNKREGTDTQYF	TGTGCCATCAGTAACAAGCGGGAGGGAACAGATACGCAGTATTTT
TRBJ2-1	14	TRBV12-3/TRBV12-4	many	-	CASSLGPGGNEQFF	TGTGCCAGCAGTTTAGGACCTGGGGGCAATGAGCAGTTCTTC
TRBJ2-3	16	TRBV11-2	-	TRBD1	CASSLRRQGGADTQYF	TGTGCCAGCAGCTTGAGGAGACAGGGGGGAGCAGATACGCAGTATTTT
TRBJ2-3	15	TRBV7-2	many	TRBD2	CASSLGLAGLDTQYF	TGTGCCAGCAGCTTAGGACTAGCGGGGTTAGATACGCAGTATTTT
TRBJ2-7	12	TRBV7-2	few	-	CASSLKSYEQYF	TGTGCCAGCAGCTTAAAATCCTACGAGCAGTACTTC
TRBJ2-5	13	TRBV30	few	-	CAWNSVSGETQYF	TGTGCCTGGAATAGTGTCTCCGGAGAGACCCAGTACTTC
TRBJ2-7	13	TRBV5-6	few	TRBD2	CASSLAGTYEQYF	TGTGCCAGCAGCCTAGCGGGAACCTACGAGCAGTACTTC
TRBJ1-2	14	TRBV3-1	many	-	CASSQEGQGGGYTF	TGTGCCAGCAGCCAAGAAGGTCAGGGCGGCGGCTACACCTTC
TRBJ1-2	16	TRBV20-1	-	TRBD1	CSLYSGQGAYSGGYTF	TGCAGTCTCTACTCGGGACAGGGCGCTTACTCGGGCGGCTACACCTTC
TRBJ2-7	12	TRBV20-1	-	-	CSAWSPGYEQYF	TGCAGTGCCTGGTCCCCCGGCTACGAGCAGTACTTC
TRBJ1-1	13	TRBV3-1	few	-	CASSQVRNTEAFF	TGTGCCAGCAGCCAAGTCAGGAACACTGAAGCTTTCTTT
TRBJ2-3	15	TRBV5-4	many	-	CASSFFGGSTDTQYF	TGTGCCAGCAGCTTTTTTGGGGGGAGCACAGATACGCAGTATTTT
TRBJ2-7	15	TRBV2	-	TRBD1	CASSFRTGTLYEQYF	TGTGCCAGCAGTTTCAGGACAGGGACTCTCTACGAGCAGTACTTC
TRBJ1-4	13	TRBV20-1	many	TRBD1	CSAIRDRGEKLFF	TGCAGTGCTATCAGGGACAGGGGGGAAAAACTGTTTTTT
TRBJ1-6	15	TRBV29-1	-	-	CSVEGDRLVDSPLHF	TGCAGCGTTGAAGGCGACAGGCTTGTGGATTCACCCCTCCACTTT
TRBJ2-3	13	TRBV6-2/TRBV6-3	many	TRBD1	CASSHRGEDTQYF	TGTGCCAGCAGTCACAGGGGAGAAGATACGCAGTATTTT
TRBJ1-5	14	TRBV13	-	-	CASSLGESKQPQHF	TGTGCCAGCAGCCTCGGAGAGTCAAAGCAGCCCCAGCATTTT
TRBJ2-3	16	TRBV4-1	many	-	CASSQLWKGTSDTQYF	TGCGCCAGCAGCCAGCTTTGGAAGGGGACGTCAGATACGCAGTATTTT
TRBJ1-2	13	TRBV7-9	many	-	CASSKLQGTGYTF	TGTGCCAGCAGCAAACTACAGGGAACTGGCTACACCTTC
TRBJ2-3	13	TRBV29-1	few	-	CSVRRDILDTQYF	TGCAGCGTGAGACGGGACATCCTAGATACGCAGTATTTT
TRBJ2-2	16	TRBV11-2	many	TRBD1	CASSSPGTGGPGELFF	TGTGCCAGCAGTTCTCCCGGGACAGGGGGCCCCGGGGAGCTGTTTTTT
TRBJ2-6	17	TRBV5-5	many	TRBD1	CASSGGTGGSGANVLTF	TGTGCCAGCAGCGGAGGGACAGGGGGCTCTGGGGCCAACGTCCTGACTTTC
TRBJ2-3	12	TRBV6-6	-	-	CASISTEKTQYF	TGTGCCAGCATCTCGACTGAGAAAACGCAGTATTTT
TRBJ1-2	12	TRBV20-1	many	-	CSASGGNYGYTF	TGCAGTGCTAGCGGAGGAAACTATGGCTACACCTTC
TRBJ2-3	14	TRBV2	few	-	CASSSGGITDTQYF	TGTGCCAGCAGTTCCGGGGGAATAACAGATACGCAGTATTTT
TRBJ1-4	15	TRBV7-2	many	-	CASSSNPMAPEKLFF	TGTGCCAGCAGCTCGAATCCCATGGCTCCAGAAAAACTGTTTTTT
TRBJ1-5	15	TRBV27	-	-	CASSPHYGGNQPQHF	TGTGCCAGCAGCCCTCATTACGGGGGCAATCAGCCCCAGCATTTT
TRBJ2-2	17	TRBV12-3/TRBV12-4	few	-	CASSRPQGKRDTGELFF	TGTGCCAGCAGTCGCCCCCAGGGAAAAAGGGACACCGGGGAGCTGTTTTTT
TRBJ2-7	15	TRBV4-1	few	-	CASSLRIQDPGEQYF	TGCGCCAGCAGCCTCCGGATACAGGACCCGGGAGAGCAGTACTTC
TRBJ1-2	14	TRBV7-2	-	TRBD1	CASSGPTGNYGYTF	TGTGCCAGCAGCGGCCCGACAGGGAACTATGGCTACACCTTC
TRBJ1-2	10	TRBV10-3	-	TRBD1	CATQGQIYTF	TGTGCCACACAGGGACAGATCTACACCTTC
TRBJ2-7	17	TRBV27	many	-	CASRLGGNTPGLYEQYF	TGTGCCAGCCGCCTTGGGGGGAATACACCGGGGCTCTACGAGCAGTACTTC
TRBJ2-3	14	TRBV12-5	-	-	CASGSPGPVDTQYF	TGTGCTAGTGGTTCCCCAGGGCCCGTGGATACGCAGTATTTT
TRBJ2-5	15	TRBV10-1	many	TRBD2	CASSENRGGRETQYF	TGCGCCAGCAGTGAGAATCGGGGGGGCCGGGAGACCCAGTACTTC
TRBJ2-6	18	TRBV2	few	TRBD1	CASSDRTGIPSGANVLTF	TGTGCCAGCAGTGATCGGACAGGGATTCCCTCTGGGGCCAACGTCCTGACTTTC
TRBJ2-5	16	TRBV7-2	few	TRBD2	CASSLAGTSGGETQYF	TGTGCCAGCAGCTTAGCAGGGACTAGCGGGGGAGAGACCCAGTACTTC
TRBJ1-1	12	TRBV10-2	few	-	CASSEPQTEAFF	TGCGCCAGCAGTGAGCCCCAGACTGAAGCTTTCTTT